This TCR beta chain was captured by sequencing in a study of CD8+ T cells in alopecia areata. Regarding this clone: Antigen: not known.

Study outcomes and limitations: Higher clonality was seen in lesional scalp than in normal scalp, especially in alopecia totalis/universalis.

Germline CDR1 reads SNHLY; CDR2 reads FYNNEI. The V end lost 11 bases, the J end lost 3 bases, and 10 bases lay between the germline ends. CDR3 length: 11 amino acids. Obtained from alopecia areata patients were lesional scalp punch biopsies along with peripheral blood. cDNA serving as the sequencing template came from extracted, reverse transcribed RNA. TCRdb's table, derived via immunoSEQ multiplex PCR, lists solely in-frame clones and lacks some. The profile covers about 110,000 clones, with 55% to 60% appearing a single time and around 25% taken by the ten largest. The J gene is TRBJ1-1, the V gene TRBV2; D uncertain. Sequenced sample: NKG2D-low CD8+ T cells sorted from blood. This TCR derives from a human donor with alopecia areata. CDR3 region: CAGGDYTEAFF. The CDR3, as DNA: TGTGCCGGAGGTGACTACACTGAAGCTTTCTTT.